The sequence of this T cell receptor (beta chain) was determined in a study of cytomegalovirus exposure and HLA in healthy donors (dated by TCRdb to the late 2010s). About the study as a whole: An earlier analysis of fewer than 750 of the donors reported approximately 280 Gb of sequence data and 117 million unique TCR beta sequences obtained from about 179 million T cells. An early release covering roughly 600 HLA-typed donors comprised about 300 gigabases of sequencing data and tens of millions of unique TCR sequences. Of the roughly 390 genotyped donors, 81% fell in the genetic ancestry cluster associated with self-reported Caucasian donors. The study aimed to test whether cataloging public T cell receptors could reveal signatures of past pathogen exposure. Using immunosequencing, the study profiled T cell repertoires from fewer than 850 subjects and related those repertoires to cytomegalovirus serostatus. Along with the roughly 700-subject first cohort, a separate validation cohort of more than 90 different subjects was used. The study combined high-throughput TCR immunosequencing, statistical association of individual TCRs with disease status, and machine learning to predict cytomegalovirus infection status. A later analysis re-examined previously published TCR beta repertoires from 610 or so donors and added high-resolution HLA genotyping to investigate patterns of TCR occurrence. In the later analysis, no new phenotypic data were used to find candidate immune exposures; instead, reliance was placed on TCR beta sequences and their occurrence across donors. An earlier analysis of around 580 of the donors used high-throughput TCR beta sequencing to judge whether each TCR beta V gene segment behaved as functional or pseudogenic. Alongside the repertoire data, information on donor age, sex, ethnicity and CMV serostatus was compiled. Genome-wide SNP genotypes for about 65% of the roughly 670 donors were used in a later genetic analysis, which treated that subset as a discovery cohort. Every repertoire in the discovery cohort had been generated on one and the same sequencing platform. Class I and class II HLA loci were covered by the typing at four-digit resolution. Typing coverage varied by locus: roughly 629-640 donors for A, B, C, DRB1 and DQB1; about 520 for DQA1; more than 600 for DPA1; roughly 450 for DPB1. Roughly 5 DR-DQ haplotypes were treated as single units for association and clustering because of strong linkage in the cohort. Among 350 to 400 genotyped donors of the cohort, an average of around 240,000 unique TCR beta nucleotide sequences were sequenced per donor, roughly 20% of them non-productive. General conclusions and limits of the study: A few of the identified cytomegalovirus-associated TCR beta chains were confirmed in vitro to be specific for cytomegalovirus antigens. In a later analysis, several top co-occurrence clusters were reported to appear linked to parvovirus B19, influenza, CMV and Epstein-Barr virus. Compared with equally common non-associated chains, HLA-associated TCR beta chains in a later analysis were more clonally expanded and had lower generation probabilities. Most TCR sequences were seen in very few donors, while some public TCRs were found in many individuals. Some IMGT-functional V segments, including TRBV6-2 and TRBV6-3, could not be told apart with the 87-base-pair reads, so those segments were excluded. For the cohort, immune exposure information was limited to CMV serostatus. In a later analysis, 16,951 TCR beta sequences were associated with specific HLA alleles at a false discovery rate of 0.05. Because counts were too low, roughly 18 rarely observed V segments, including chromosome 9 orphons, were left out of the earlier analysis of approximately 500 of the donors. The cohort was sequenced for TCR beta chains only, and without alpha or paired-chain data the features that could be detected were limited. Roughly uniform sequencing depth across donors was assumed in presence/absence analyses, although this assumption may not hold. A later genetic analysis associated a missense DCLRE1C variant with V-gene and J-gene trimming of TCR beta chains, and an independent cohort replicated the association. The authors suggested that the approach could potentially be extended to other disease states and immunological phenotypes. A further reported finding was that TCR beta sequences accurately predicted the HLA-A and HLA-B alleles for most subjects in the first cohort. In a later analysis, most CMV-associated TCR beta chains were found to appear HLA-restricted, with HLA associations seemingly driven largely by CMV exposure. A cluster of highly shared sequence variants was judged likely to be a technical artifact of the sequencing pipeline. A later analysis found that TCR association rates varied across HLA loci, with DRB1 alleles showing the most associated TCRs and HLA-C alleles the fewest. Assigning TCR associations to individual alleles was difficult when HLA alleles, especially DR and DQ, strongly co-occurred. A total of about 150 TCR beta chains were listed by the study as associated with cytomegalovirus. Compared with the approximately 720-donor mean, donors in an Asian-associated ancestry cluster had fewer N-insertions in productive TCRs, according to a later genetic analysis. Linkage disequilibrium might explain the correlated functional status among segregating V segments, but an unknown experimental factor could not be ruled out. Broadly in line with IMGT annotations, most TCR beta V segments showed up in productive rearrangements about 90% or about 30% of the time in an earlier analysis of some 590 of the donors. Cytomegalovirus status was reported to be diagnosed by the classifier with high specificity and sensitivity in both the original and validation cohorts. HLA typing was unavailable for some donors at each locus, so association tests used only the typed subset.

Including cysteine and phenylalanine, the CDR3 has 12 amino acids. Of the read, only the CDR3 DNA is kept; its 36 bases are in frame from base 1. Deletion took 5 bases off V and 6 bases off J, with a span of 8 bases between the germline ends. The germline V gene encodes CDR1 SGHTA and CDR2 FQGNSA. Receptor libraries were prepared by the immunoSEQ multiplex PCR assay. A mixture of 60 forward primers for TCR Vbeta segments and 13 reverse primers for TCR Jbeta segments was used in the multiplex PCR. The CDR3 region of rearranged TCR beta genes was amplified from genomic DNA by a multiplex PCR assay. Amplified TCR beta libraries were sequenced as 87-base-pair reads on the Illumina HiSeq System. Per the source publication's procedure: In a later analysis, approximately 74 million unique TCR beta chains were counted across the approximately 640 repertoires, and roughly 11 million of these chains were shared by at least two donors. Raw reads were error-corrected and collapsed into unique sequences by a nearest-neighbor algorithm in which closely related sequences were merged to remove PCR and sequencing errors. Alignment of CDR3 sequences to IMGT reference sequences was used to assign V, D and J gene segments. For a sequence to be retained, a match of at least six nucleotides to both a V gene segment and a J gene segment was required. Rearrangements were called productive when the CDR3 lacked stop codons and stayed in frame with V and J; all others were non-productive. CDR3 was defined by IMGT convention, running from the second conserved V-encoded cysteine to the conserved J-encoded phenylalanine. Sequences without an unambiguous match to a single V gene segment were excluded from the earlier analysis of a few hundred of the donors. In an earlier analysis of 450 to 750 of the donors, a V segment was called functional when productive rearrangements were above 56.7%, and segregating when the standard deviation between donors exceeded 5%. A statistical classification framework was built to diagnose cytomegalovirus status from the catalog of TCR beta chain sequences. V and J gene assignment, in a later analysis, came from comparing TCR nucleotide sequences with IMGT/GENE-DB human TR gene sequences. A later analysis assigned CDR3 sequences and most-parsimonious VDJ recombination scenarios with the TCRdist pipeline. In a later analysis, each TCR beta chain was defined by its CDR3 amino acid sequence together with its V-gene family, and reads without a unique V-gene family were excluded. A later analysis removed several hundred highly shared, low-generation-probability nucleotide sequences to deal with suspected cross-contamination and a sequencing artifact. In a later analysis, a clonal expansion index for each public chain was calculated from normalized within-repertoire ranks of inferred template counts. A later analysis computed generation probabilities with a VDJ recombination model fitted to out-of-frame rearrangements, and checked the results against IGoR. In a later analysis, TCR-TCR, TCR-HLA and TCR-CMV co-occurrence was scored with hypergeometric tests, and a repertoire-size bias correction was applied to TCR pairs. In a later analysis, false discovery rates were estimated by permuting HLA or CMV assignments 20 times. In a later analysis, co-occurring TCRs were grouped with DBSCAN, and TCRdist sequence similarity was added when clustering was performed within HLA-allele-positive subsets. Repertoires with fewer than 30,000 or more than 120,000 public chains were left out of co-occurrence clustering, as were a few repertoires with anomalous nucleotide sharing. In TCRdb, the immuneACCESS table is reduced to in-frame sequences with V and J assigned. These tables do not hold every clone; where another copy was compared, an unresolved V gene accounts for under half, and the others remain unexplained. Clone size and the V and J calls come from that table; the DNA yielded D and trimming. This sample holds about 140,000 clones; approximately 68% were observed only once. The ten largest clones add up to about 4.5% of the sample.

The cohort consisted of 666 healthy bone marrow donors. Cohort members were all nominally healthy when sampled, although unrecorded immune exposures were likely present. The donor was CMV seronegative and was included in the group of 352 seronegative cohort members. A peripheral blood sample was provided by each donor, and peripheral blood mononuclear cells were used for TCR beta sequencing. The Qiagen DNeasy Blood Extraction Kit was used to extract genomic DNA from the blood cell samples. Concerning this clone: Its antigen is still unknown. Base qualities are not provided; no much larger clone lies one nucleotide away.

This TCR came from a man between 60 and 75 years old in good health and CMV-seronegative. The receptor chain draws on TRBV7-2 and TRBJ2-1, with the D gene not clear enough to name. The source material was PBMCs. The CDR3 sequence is CASSEFSNEQFF. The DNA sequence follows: TGTGCCAGCAGCGAGTTTAGCAATGAGCAGTTCTTC.